The rows below give T cell receptor beta chains drawn from one sample of a study of T cells in Graves' hyperthyroidism and ophthalmopathy. TCRdb reprocessed the multiplex PCR reads with MiXCR, giving one entry per CDR3 protein. The table records roughly 550,000 distinct CDR3 sequences, about 16% of them present only once. What was sequenced was blood. These TCRs come from a woman in her thirties with Graves' ophthalmopathy. CDR3s include the opening cysteine and the closing phenylalanine or tryptophan. D genes are given only for firm matches. Not every row has a clone size; where given, it reads once, few, many or a size class.

cdr3_aa: CASSSPPRRYGYTF
cdr3_nt: TGTGCCAGCAGTTCCCCCCCCAGGCGGTATGGCTACACCTTC
v_call: TRBV28
d_call: -
clone_size: many
j_call: TRBJ1-2

cdr3_aa: CASSPGTSEGTGELFF
cdr3_nt: TGTGCCAGCAGTCCCGGGACTAGCGAGGGCACCGGGGAGCTGTTTTTT
v_call: TRBV28
d_call: TRBD2
clone_size: many
j_call: TRBJ2-2

cdr3_aa: CASRWGSTGELFF
cdr3_nt: TGTGCCAGCCGCTGGGGGTCCACCGGGGAGCTGTTTTTT
v_call: TRBV27
d_call: -
clone_size: -
j_call: TRBJ2-2

cdr3_aa: CAPPIAKNIQYF
cdr3_nt: TGCGCTCCCCCCATAGCCAAAAACATTCAGTACTTC
v_call: TRBV5-1
d_call: -
clone_size: -
j_call: TRBJ2-4

cdr3_aa: CSAPGQLNTEAFF
cdr3_nt: TGCAGCGCCCCAGGACAGCTGAACACTGAAGCTTTCTTT
v_call: TRBV29-1
d_call: -
clone_size: few
j_call: TRBJ1-1

cdr3_aa: CASSQPDRGLYEQYF
cdr3_nt: TGCGCCAGCAGCCAACCAGACAGGGGGCTCTACGAGCAGTACTTC
v_call: TRBV5-1
d_call: TRBD1
clone_size: many
j_call: TRBJ2-7

cdr3_aa: CSAGGTANMNTEAFF
cdr3_nt: TGCAGTGCCGGGGGGACAGCAAACATGAACACTGAAGCTTTCTTT
v_call: TRBV20-1
d_call: TRBD1
clone_size: many
j_call: TRBJ1-1

cdr3_aa: CASSQGTQYF
cdr3_nt: TGTGCCAGCAGCCAAGGGACCCAGTACTTC
v_call: TRBV3-1
d_call: -
clone_size: many
j_call: TRBJ2-5

cdr3_aa: CSADQGRGWNQPQHF
cdr3_nt: TGCAGTGCTGATCAGGGCAGGGGGTGGAATCAGCCCCAGCATTTT
v_call: TRBV20-1
d_call: TRBD1
clone_size: many
j_call: TRBJ1-5

cdr3_aa: CASSPRPGHTEAFF
cdr3_nt: TGTGCCAGCAGTCCCCGACCGGGGCACACTGAAGCTTTCTTT
v_call: TRBV12-3/TRBV12-4
d_call: -
clone_size: -
j_call: TRBJ1-1

cdr3_aa: CASSLRTGEAYEQYF
cdr3_nt: TGCGCCAGCAGCCTTCGGACAGGGGAGGCCTACGAGCAGTACTTC
v_call: TRBV4-1
d_call: TRBD1
clone_size: -
j_call: TRBJ2-7

cdr3_aa: CASSLDSGDEKLFF
cdr3_nt: TGTGCCAGCAGCCTAGACAGCGGGGATGAAAAACTGTTTTTT
v_call: TRBV3-1
d_call: -
clone_size: many
j_call: TRBJ1-4

cdr3_aa: CASSRGTSGRFYEQYF
cdr3_nt: TGCGCCAGCAGTCGCGGGACTAGCGGGAGGTTCTACGAGCAGTACTTC
v_call: TRBV5-1
d_call: TRBD2
clone_size: many
j_call: TRBJ2-7

cdr3_aa: CSAAGTDYGYTF
cdr3_nt: TGCAGTGCAGCCGGGACGGATTATGGCTACACCTTC
v_call: TRBV20-1
d_call: -
clone_size: -
j_call: TRBJ1-2

cdr3_aa: CASSLSMANEKLFF
cdr3_nt: TGTGCCAGCAGTTTATCTATGGCTAATGAAAAACTGTTTTTT
v_call: TRBV28
d_call: -
clone_size: many
j_call: TRBJ1-4

cdr3_aa: CSARGRRDSPLHF
cdr3_nt: TGCAGTGCTAGGGGCAGGAGAGATTCACCCCTCCACTTT
v_call: TRBV20-1
d_call: -
clone_size: -
j_call: TRBJ1-6

cdr3_aa: CASSLQGFNSPLHF
cdr3_nt: TGTGCCAGCAGCTTACAGGGTTTCAATTCACCCCTCCACTTT
v_call: TRBV11-2
d_call: -
clone_size: many
j_call: TRBJ1-6

cdr3_aa: CAISAVGSDRGHQPQHF
cdr3_nt: TGTGCCATCAGTGCCGTGGGGTCGGACAGGGGACATCAGCCCCAGCATTTT
v_call: TRBV10-3
d_call: TRBD1
clone_size: few
j_call: TRBJ1-5

cdr3_aa: CSTTSDSYNEQFF
cdr3_nt: TGCAGCACAACTAGCGACTCCTACAATGAGCAGTTCTTC
v_call: TRBV20-1
d_call: TRBD2
clone_size: -
j_call: TRBJ2-1

cdr3_aa: CASSGNRDGYTF
cdr3_nt: TGTGCCAGCAGTGGCAACAGGGATGGCTACACCTTC
v_call: TRBV6-2/TRBV6-3
d_call: -
clone_size: few
j_call: TRBJ1-2

cdr3_aa: CADTLGGGNTGELFF
cdr3_nt: TGTGCCGACACCCTAGGAGGGGGGAATACCGGGGAGCTGTTTTTT
v_call: TRBV12-3/TRBV12-4
d_call: -
clone_size: many
j_call: TRBJ2-2

cdr3_aa: CASSYSSFAGGYQETQYF
cdr3_nt: TGTGCCAGCAGTTACTCGTCCTTTGCGGGGGGATACCAAGAGACCCAGTACTTC
v_call: TRBV6-6
d_call: TRBD2
clone_size: -
j_call: TRBJ2-5

cdr3_aa: CASSTEGRSNQPQHF
cdr3_nt: TGTGCCAGCAGTACGGAGGGGAGGAGCAATCAGCCCCAGCATTTT
v_call: TRBV27
d_call: -
clone_size: -
j_call: TRBJ1-5

cdr3_aa: CARDGTGDTEAFF
cdr3_nt: TGTGCCAGAGACGGGACAGGGGACACTGAAGCTTTCTTT
v_call: TRBV6-2/TRBV6-3
d_call: TRBD1
clone_size: many
j_call: TRBJ1-1

cdr3_aa: CASSVAGTSADTQYF
cdr3_nt: TGTGCCAGCAGCGTAGCCGGGACTAGCGCAGATACGCAGTATTTT
v_call: TRBV7-2
d_call: TRBD2
clone_size: -
j_call: TRBJ2-3

cdr3_aa: CASSLGTGSTETQYF
cdr3_nt: TGTGCCAGCTCTCTCGGGACAGGATCGACAGAGACCCAGTACTTC
v_call: TRBV18
d_call: TRBD1
clone_size: many
j_call: TRBJ2-5

cdr3_aa: CSARTDGGPEQYF
cdr3_nt: TGCAGTGCTAGAACTGACGGGGGTCCCGAGCAGTACTTC
v_call: TRBV20-1
d_call: -
clone_size: -
j_call: TRBJ2-7

cdr3_aa: CASSRGQGADNEQFF
cdr3_nt: TGTGCCAGCAGCCGGGGACAGGGGGCGGATAATGAGCAGTTCTTC
v_call: TRBV7-9
d_call: TRBD1
clone_size: -
j_call: TRBJ2-1

cdr3_aa: CASSLGGSLGFEAFF
cdr3_nt: TGTGCCAGCAGTTTAGGTGGCTCTCTGGGGTTTGAAGCTTTCTTT
v_call: TRBV28
d_call: -
clone_size: many
j_call: TRBJ1-1

cdr3_aa: CASSYRTGYEQYF
cdr3_nt: TGTGCCAGCAGTTACCGAACAGGGTACGAGCAGTACTTC
v_call: TRBV6-1
d_call: -
clone_size: many
j_call: TRBJ2-7

cdr3_aa: CASSGAGSSADTQYF
cdr3_nt: TGTGCCAGTTCGGGGGCAGGGAGTTCGGCAGATACGCAGTATTTT
v_call: TRBV25-1
d_call: -
clone_size: -
j_call: TRBJ2-3

cdr3_aa: CASSFNANEQFF
cdr3_nt: TGTGCCAGCAGTTTCAACGCCAATGAGCAGTTCTTC
v_call: TRBV12-3/TRBV12-4
d_call: -
clone_size: few
j_call: TRBJ2-1

cdr3_aa: CSARREPIGQGWRDASYEQYF
cdr3_nt: TGCAGTGCTAGGAGGGAACCTATAGGACAGGGATGGAGAGACGCCTCCTACGAGCAGTACTTC
v_call: TRBV20-1
d_call: TRBD1
clone_size: -
j_call: TRBJ2-7

cdr3_aa: CASSELTGAQPQHF
cdr3_nt: TGTGCCAGCAGTGAATTGACAGGGGCTCAGCCCCAGCATTTT
v_call: TRBV6-1
d_call: TRBD1
clone_size: few
j_call: TRBJ1-5

cdr3_aa: CASTSGRGAQLFF
cdr3_nt: TGTGCCAGCACCTCCGGTCGGGGAGCTCAACTGTTTTTT
v_call: TRBV7-3
d_call: -
clone_size: few
j_call: TRBJ1-4

cdr3_aa: CSAPGTEPRGNYGYTF
cdr3_nt: TGCAGTGCTCCCGGGACAGAGCCGAGGGGTAACTATGGCTACACCTTC
v_call: TRBV20-1
d_call: TRBD1
clone_size: -
j_call: TRBJ1-2

cdr3_aa: CATGDYADTQYF
cdr3_nt: TGCGCCACGGGGGACTACGCAGATACGCAGTATTTT
v_call: TRBV5-1
d_call: TRBD2
clone_size: -
j_call: TRBJ2-3

cdr3_aa: CASSPRQGTSYGQYF
cdr3_nt: TGTGCCAGCAGCCCCCGACAGGGGACATCCTACGGGCAGTACTTC
v_call: TRBV7-2
d_call: TRBD1
clone_size: -
j_call: TRBJ2-7

cdr3_aa: CASSLPGLAGVRETQYF
cdr3_nt: TGTGCCAGCAGCTTACCGGGACTAGCGGGAGTCCGGGAGACCCAGTACTTC
v_call: TRBV5-4
d_call: TRBD2
clone_size: few
j_call: TRBJ2-5

cdr3_aa: CATSEPGTGQETQYF
cdr3_nt: TGTGCCACCAGTGAACCCGGGACAGGCCAAGAGACCCAGTACTTC
v_call: TRBV24-1
d_call: TRBD1
clone_size: few
j_call: TRBJ2-5

cdr3_aa: CASSLGLAGVYEQYF
cdr3_nt: TGTGCCAGCAGCTTAGGCCTAGCGGGAGTTTACGAGCAGTACTTC
v_call: TRBV5-1
d_call: TRBD2
clone_size: many
j_call: TRBJ2-7

cdr3_aa: CATETGGDNQPQHF
cdr3_nt: TGTGCCACGGAAACAGGGGGGGACAATCAGCCCCAGCATTTT
v_call: TRBV10-3
d_call: TRBD1
clone_size: few
j_call: TRBJ1-5

cdr3_aa: CSARDEGVSGANVLTF
cdr3_nt: TGCAGTGCTAGAGACGAGGGAGTCTCTGGGGCCAACGTCCTGACTTTC
v_call: TRBV20-1
d_call: -
clone_size: -
j_call: TRBJ2-6

cdr3_aa: CASSLDGGGTGYEQYF
cdr3_nt: TGCGCCAGCAGCCTAGATGGGGGCGGGACCGGCTACGAGCAGTACTTC
v_call: TRBV4-3
d_call: -
clone_size: few
j_call: TRBJ2-7

cdr3_aa: CASSRGQGATNEQYF
cdr3_nt: TGCGCCAGCAGCCGGGGACAGGGGGCGACGAACGAGCAGTACTTC
v_call: TRBV5-1
d_call: TRBD1
clone_size: many
j_call: TRBJ2-7

cdr3_aa: CASSLGTSGNTGELFF
cdr3_nt: TGTGCCAGCAGCTTAGGGACTAGCGGGAACACCGGGGAGCTGTTTTTT
v_call: TRBV5-5
d_call: TRBD2
clone_size: -
j_call: TRBJ2-2

cdr3_aa: CASTVGQLGETQYF
cdr3_nt: TGTGCCAGCACCGTTGGACAGTTGGGGGAGACCCAGTACTTC
v_call: TRBV28
d_call: -
clone_size: many
j_call: TRBJ2-5

cdr3_aa: CATSDSGDDREAFF
cdr3_nt: TGTGCCACCAGTGATTCGGGGGACGACCGTGAAGCTTTCTTT
v_call: TRBV24-1
d_call: -
clone_size: few
j_call: TRBJ1-1

cdr3_aa: CASSLFGTEPTRDSYEQYF
cdr3_nt: TGTGCCAGCAGCTTATTTGGGACAGAACCTACTCGGGATTCCTACGAGCAGTACTTC
v_call: TRBV13
d_call: TRBD1
clone_size: -
j_call: TRBJ2-7

cdr3_aa: CASSQTFLGPSKNIQYF
cdr3_nt: TGTGCCAGTAGCCAGACCTTCCTAGGGCCCTCCAAAAACATTCAGTACTTC
v_call: TRBV19
d_call: -
clone_size: -
j_call: TRBJ2-4

cdr3_aa: CASSQEGAPYNEQFF
cdr3_nt: TGCGCCAGCAGCCAAGAGGGGGCCCCCTACAATGAGCAGTTCTTC
v_call: TRBV4-3
d_call: -
clone_size: -
j_call: TRBJ2-1

cdr3_aa: CASGLVPKAGGGPGELFF
cdr3_nt: TGTGCTAGTGGTTTGGTACCCAAAGCGGGAGGGGGCCCCGGGGAGCTGTTTTTT
v_call: TRBV12-5
d_call: TRBD2
clone_size: once
j_call: TRBJ2-2

cdr3_aa: CASSFSGLGEKLFF
cdr3_nt: TGTGCCAGCAGTTTTAGCGGGTTGGGCGAAAAACTGTTTTTT
v_call: TRBV12-3/TRBV12-4
d_call: -
clone_size: many
j_call: TRBJ1-4

cdr3_aa: CSAPAGSLNSYEQYF
cdr3_nt: TGCAGTGCCCCAGCTGGATCACTGAACTCCTACGAGCAGTACTTC
v_call: TRBV20-1
d_call: -
clone_size: many
j_call: TRBJ2-7

cdr3_aa: CSVDYREGLGGELFF
cdr3_nt: TGCAGCGTTGATTATCGGGAGGGCCTCGGCGGGGAGCTGTTTTTT
v_call: TRBV29-1
d_call: TRBD2
clone_size: many
j_call: TRBJ2-2

cdr3_aa: CASSFWGGETQYF
cdr3_nt: TGTGCCAGCAGCTTTTGGGGAGGAGAGACCCAGTACTTC
v_call: TRBV5-8
d_call: -
clone_size: -
j_call: TRBJ2-5

cdr3_aa: CASSLEPPPQAKNIQYF
cdr3_nt: TGCGCCAGCAGCTTGGAACCCCCTCCGCAAGCCAAAAACATTCAGTACTTC
v_call: TRBV5-1
d_call: -
clone_size: many
j_call: TRBJ2-4

cdr3_aa: CASSLRTGMNTEAFF
cdr3_nt: TGTGCCAGCAGTTTAAGGACAGGAATGAACACTGAAGCTTTCTTT
v_call: TRBV12-3/TRBV12-4
d_call: TRBD1
clone_size: many
j_call: TRBJ1-1

cdr3_aa: CATKQGAGEKLFF
cdr3_nt: TGTGCCACCAAACAGGGGGCAGGCGAAAAACTGTTTTTT
v_call: TRBV19
d_call: TRBD1
clone_size: once
j_call: TRBJ1-4

cdr3_aa: CASSPGQGHGYTF
cdr3_nt: TGTGCCAGCAGCCCCGGACAGGGCCATGGCTACACCTTC
v_call: TRBV7-3
d_call: TRBD1
clone_size: -
j_call: TRBJ1-2